This record concerns one T cell receptor (beta chain) sequence. The antigen remains undetermined. Treatment indicated: around 19 received Ad26.COV2.S at low or high dose, single or two shots; about 5 received placebo; per-sample allocation not given. Following the first vaccine or placebo injection, samples were taken on day 63. V was clipped by 3 bases and J by 8 bases, with 16 bases between them. The CDR3 is 14 amino acids. The germline V gene encodes CDR1 KGHSH and CDR2 LQKENI. The data stem from a study of Ad26.COV2.S vaccination and SARS-CoV-2 variants. In the study overall: COV1001, an Ad26.COV2.S trial, supplied this vaccine-arm donor.

The protocol was immunoSEQ multiplex PCR, while the TCRdb copy is restricted to in-frame clones and leaves out a portion. Of about 320,000 clones detected, around four fifths appear once; the ten largest clones hold 2% to 2.5%. Study outcomes and limitations: Vaccinees and placebo recipients showed similar non-spike TCR breadth. Placebo recipients had lower spike-specific TCR breadth than vaccine recipients.

This sequence was found in a person between 18 and 59 years old who received the Ad26.COV2.S COVID-19 vaccine or a placebo. V gene TRBV18 combines with J gene TRBJ1-2; D uncertain. The specimen was peripheral blood, collected in a trial of Ad26.COV2.S vaccine versus placebo. In DNA form, the CDR3 reads TGTGCCAGCTCACCCCCCAGTCTTCTCGGGGGCTACACCTTC. It is translated as CASSPPSLLGGYTF. Full variable domain (missing parts from reference TRBV18 and TRBJ1-2): NAGVMQNPRHLVRRRGQEARLRCSPMKGHSHVYWYRQLPEEGLKFMVYLQKENIIDESGMPKERFSAEFPKEGPSILRIQQVVRGDSAAYFCASSPPSLLGGYTFGSGTRLTVV.